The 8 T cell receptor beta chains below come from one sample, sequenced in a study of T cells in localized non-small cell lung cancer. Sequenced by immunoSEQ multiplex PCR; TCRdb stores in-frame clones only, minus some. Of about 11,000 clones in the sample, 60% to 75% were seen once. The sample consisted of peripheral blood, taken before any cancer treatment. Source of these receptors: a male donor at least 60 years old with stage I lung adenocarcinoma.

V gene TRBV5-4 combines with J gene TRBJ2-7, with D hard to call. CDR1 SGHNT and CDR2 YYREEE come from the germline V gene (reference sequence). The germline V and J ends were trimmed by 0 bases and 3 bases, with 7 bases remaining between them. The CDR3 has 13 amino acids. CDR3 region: CASSLDGRYEQYF. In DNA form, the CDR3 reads TGTGCCAGCAGCTTGGACGGGCGCTACGAGCAGTACTTC.

Here the CDR3 DNA reads TGTGCCAGCTCACCGGAGGGGACAGATACGCAGTATTTT. Translating it yields CASSPEGTDTQYF. V is TRBV18 and J is TRBJ2-3; a weak D match, TRBD2 (6 bases). V lost 3 bases and J 3 bases, leaving 7 bases between the germline ends. Per the germline V gene, CDR1 is KGHSH and CDR2 is LQKENI. The CDR3 loop spans 13 amino acids. The full variable domain, in which reference TRBV18 and TRBJ2-3 provide the parts outside the CDR3, is NAGVMQNPRHLVRRRGQEARLRCSPMKGHSHVYWYRQLPEEGLKFMVYLQKENIIDESGMPKERFSAEFPKEGPSILRIQQVVRGDSAAYFCASSPEGTDTQYFGPGTRLTVL.

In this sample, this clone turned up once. This CDR3 reads CASTTDRDSNQPQHF. The CDR3 DNA is TGTGCCAGCACCACGGACAGGGATAGCAATCAGCCCCAGCATTTT. The chain links TRBV28 to TRBJ1-5; 8 bases align to TRBD1. The CDR3 spans 15 residues. CDR1 and CDR2 from the germline V gene are MDHEN and SYDVKM. V was pared by 7 bases and J by 0 bases, with 5 bases of the junction left unmatched.

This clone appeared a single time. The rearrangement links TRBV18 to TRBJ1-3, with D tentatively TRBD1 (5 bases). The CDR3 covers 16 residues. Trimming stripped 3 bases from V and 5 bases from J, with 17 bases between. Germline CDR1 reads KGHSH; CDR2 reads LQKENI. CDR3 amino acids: CASSPSGRESRNTIYF. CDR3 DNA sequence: TGTGCCAGCTCACCCAGCGGCAGGGAATCGAGAAACACCATATATTTT.

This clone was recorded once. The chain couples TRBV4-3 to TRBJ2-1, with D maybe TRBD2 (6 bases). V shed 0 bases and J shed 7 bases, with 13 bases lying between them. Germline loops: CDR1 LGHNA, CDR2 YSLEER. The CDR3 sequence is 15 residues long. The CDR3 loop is CASSQEDGAGNEQFF. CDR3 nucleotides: TGCGCCAGCAGCCAAGAAGATGGGGCGGGGAATGAGCAGTTCTTC.

DNA of the CDR3: TGCGCCAGCAGGGCTAGCGGGGGGTTCTACAATGAGCAGTTCTTC. It encodes CASRASGGFYNEQFF. The rearrangement uses TRBV10-2 and TRBJ2-1; 11 bases are a match to TRBD2. Unmatched junction bases numbered 4, after V lost 6 bases and J lost 3 bases. Per the germline V gene, CDR1 is WSHSY and CDR2 is SAAADI. There are 15 residues in the CDR3.

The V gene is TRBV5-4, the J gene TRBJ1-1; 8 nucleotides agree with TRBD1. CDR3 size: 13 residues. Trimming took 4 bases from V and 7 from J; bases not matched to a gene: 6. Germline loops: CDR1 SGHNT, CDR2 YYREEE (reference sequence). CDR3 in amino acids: CASSIGGTGEAFF. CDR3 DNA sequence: TGTGCCAGCAGCATCGGGGGGACAGGTGAAGCTTTCTTT. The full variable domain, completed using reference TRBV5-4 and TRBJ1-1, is ETGVTQSPTHLIKTRGQQVTLRCSSQSGHNTVSWYQQALGQGPQFIFQYYREEENGRGNFPPRFSGLQFPNYSSELNVNALELDDSALYLCASSIGGTGEAFFGQGTRLTVV.

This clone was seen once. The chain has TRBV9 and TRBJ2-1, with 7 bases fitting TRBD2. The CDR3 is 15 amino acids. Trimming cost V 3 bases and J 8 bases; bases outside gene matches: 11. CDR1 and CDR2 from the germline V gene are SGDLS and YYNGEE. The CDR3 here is CASSGGGLISHEQFF. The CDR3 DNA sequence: TGTGCCAGCAGCGGCGGGGGTCTAATATCCCATGAGCAGTTCTTC.